This T cell receptor (beta chain) derives from a study of blood T cell repertoires in COVID-19. Under the authors' procedure: How many nucleated cells were present was estimated from reference gene primer amplification. Clones were read by immunoSEQ multiplex PCR, and TCRdb kept only the in-frame ones, dropping some. V and J calls plus clone size are reproduced from that table; the DNA served to infer D and trimming. Among some 120,000 clones listed, 90% were seen once. This CDR3 spans 13 amino acids. The germline V and J ends were trimmed by 0 bases and 5 bases, with 6 bases remaining between them. Germline V gives CDR1 ENHRY, CDR2 SYGVKD.

Sequenced: peripheral blood. This clonotype was sampled from a man in his fifties with active COVID-19. The J gene is TRBJ2-3, the V gene TRBV10-3; D possibly corresponds to TRBD2 (5 bases). The CDR3 sequence: CAISESEGDTQYF. The CDR3 bases are TGTGCCATCAGTGAGTCCGAGGGAGATACGCAGTATTTT.